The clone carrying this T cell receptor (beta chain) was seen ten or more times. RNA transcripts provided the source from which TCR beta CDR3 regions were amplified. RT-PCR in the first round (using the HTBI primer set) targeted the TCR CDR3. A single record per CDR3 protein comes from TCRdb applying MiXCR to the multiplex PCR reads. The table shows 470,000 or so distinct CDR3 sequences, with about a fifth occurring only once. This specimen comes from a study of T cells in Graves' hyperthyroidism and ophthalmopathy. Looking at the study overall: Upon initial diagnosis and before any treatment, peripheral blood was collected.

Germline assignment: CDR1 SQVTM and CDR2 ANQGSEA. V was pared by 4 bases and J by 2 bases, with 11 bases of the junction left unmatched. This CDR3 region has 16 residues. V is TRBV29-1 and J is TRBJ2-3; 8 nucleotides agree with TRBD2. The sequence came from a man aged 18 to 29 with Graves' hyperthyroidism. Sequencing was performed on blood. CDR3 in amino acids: CSVGFGGADHTDTQYF. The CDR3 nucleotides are TGCAGCGTTGGCTTCGGGGGGGCGGATCACACAGATACGCAGTATTTT.